This is a list of T cell receptor beta chains from one sample in a study of a mutant IDH1 vaccine in newly diagnosed glioma. Sequencing was performed with immunoSEQ multiplex PCR; in TCRdb, only in-frame clones are kept and a portion is missing. Found here are fewer than 40,000 clones, roughly 50% of them singletons; the top ten hold approximately 10%. For these receptors, no antigen is known. The sample here was PBMCs, taken from a glioma patient whose treatment included an IDH1 peptide vaccine. These TCRs come from a woman aged 18-29 years with glioma. Both conserved end residues are part of each CDR3. The order of the fields is CDR3 DNA, CDR3 protein, D gene, J gene, clone size, V gene. D genes are given only for firm matches. Expanded clones are given a class, and other clones once, few, many or no size at all.

cdr3_nt: TGTGCCAGCAGAGATACCACCACAGGGTATCAGCCCCAGCATTTT; cdr3_aa: CASRDTTTGYQPQHF; d_call: NA; j_call: TRBJ1-5; clone_size: NA; v_call: TRBV2
cdr3_nt: TGTGCCAGCAGCCCGGGCCCGAATGAGCAGTTCTTC; cdr3_aa: CASSPGPNEQFF; d_call: NA; j_call: TRBJ2-1; clone_size: once; v_call: TRBV5-5
cdr3_nt: TGTGCCAGCAGCTCTTGGAAGGGGCTAGCGGGAGAGGGGAGCGAGACCCAGTACTTC; cdr3_aa: CASSSWKGLAGEGSETQYF; d_call: TRBD2; j_call: TRBJ2-5; clone_size: NA; v_call: TRBV7-2
cdr3_nt: TGTGCCACCTCCCGCTCCTCTTTTAATTCACCCCTCCACTTT; cdr3_aa: CATSRSSFNSPLHF; d_call: NA; j_call: TRBJ1-6; clone_size: NA; v_call: TRBV6-1
cdr3_nt: TGTGCTAGTGGTTTGGGTAGCCAAGAGACCCAGTACTTC; cdr3_aa: CASGLGSQETQYF; d_call: NA; j_call: TRBJ2-5; clone_size: NA; v_call: TRBV12-5
cdr3_nt: TGTGCCAGCAGTGAGGCAGGGAATGGCTACACCTTC; cdr3_aa: CASSEAGNGYTF; d_call: NA; j_call: TRBJ1-2; clone_size: NA; v_call: TRBV2
cdr3_nt: TGTGCCAGCAGTGAAAGACCCAGTTATAGCTCTGGAAACACCATATATTTT; cdr3_aa: CASSERPSYSSGNTIYF; d_call: NA; j_call: TRBJ1-3; clone_size: NA; v_call: TRBV2
cdr3_nt: TGTGCCATCAGACGACAGGGGGAAGAGACCCAGTACTTC; cdr3_aa: CAIRRQGEETQYF; d_call: TRBD1; j_call: TRBJ2-5; clone_size: NA; v_call: TRBV10-3
cdr3_nt: TGTGCCAGTAGTTCCCGACAGAGTCGCTACACCTTC; cdr3_aa: CASSSRQSRYTF; d_call: NA; j_call: TRBJ1-2; clone_size: NA; v_call: TRBV19
cdr3_nt: TGTGCCAGCAGCTTCAAGGTGGGGACAGCCACCTACGAGCAGTACTTC; cdr3_aa: CASSFKVGTATYEQYF; d_call: TRBD1; j_call: TRBJ2-7; clone_size: few; v_call: TRBV5-4
cdr3_nt: TGTGCCAGCAGCTTGGCCCTGGGACAGGGAGGTATGTATGGCTACACCTTC; cdr3_aa: CASSLALGQGGMYGYTF; d_call: TRBD1; j_call: TRBJ1-2; clone_size: once; v_call: TRBV5-6
cdr3_nt: TGTGCCAGCAGCGTAGGAGTGTGGGGGGGTATCTACGAGCAGTACTTC; cdr3_aa: CASSVGVWGGIYEQYF; d_call: TRBD2; j_call: TRBJ2-7; clone_size: NA; v_call: TRBV9
cdr3_nt: TGTGCCAGCAGGGGGGGGCCCAATGAGCAGTTCTTC; cdr3_aa: CASRGGPNEQFF; d_call: NA; j_call: TRBJ2-1; clone_size: NA; v_call: TRBV6-6
cdr3_nt: TGTGCCAGCAGCTTACCAGGTGTTAGCGGGATGGTGAGCACCGGGGAGCTGTTTTTT; cdr3_aa: CASSLPGVSGMVSTGELFF; d_call: TRBD2; j_call: TRBJ2-2; clone_size: NA; v_call: TRBV7-9
cdr3_nt: TGCGCCAGCAGCCAAGATCACCCGGGGCCCTACGAGCAGTACTTC; cdr3_aa: CASSQDHPGPYEQYF; d_call: NA; j_call: TRBJ2-7; clone_size: medium-sized; v_call: TRBV4-1
cdr3_nt: TGTGCCAGCTCACCCCAAGAGACCCAGTACTTC; cdr3_aa: CASSPQETQYF; d_call: NA; j_call: TRBJ2-5; clone_size: NA; v_call: TRBV18